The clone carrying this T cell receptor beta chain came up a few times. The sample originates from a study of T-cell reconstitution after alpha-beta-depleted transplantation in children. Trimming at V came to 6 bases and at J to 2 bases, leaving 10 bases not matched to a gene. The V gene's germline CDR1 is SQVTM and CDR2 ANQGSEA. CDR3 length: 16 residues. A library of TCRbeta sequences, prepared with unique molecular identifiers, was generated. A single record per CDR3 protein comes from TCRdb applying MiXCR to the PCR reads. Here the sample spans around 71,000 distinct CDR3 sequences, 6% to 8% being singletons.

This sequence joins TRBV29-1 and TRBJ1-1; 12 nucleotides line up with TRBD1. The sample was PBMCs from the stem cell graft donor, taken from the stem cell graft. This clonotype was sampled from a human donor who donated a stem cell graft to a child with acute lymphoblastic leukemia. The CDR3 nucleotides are TGCAGCGTCTCGGGACAGGGGGCTGAGGATAACACTGAAGCTTTCTTT. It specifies CSVSGQGAEDNTEAFF.